These T cell receptor beta chains were read from a single sample in a study of molecular identifiers for immune sequencing clone quantification. TCRdb fed the PCR reads into MiXCR, producing one record per CDR3 protein. In the table there are about 100,000 distinct CDR3 sequences, roughly 34% of which are singletons. The source material was naive CD8+ T cells from blood, with Jurkat cell RNA spiked in. Source of these receptors: a human donor in good health. Some libraries in this study had Jurkat cell RNA spiked in. The CDR3 runs from the conserved cysteine through the conserved F or W. D genes are given only for firm matches. The size of a clone is reported for some rows only, either as once, few or many, or as a class for expanded clones.

>TRBD2|TRBV6-2/TRBV6-3|TRBJ2-3|.
CASSLAGWPDTQYF
TGTGCCAGCAGCCTAGCGGGGTGGCCAGATACGCAGTATTTT
>.|TRBV7-6|TRBJ2-7|.
CASSSITSSEQYF
TGTGCCAGCAGCTCGATCACCTCGAGCGAGCAGTACTTC
>.|TRBV13|TRBJ1-4|few
CASRATENEKLLF
TGTGCCAGCAGAGCGACAGAGAATGAAAAACTGTTGTTT
>TRBD2|TRBV7-3|TRBJ2-1|.
CASSLTTGGAGKEQFF
TGTGCCAGCAGCTTAACAACGGGAGGCGCCGGGAAAGAGCAGTTCTTC
>.|TRBV10-3|TRBJ2-1|.
CAISGVGLNEQFF
TGTGCCATCAGTGGGGTAGGACTCAATGAGCAGTTCTTC
>.|TRBV12-3/TRBV12-4|TRBJ2-7|few
CASSRLDYEQYF
TGTGCCAGCAGCCGACTTGACTACGAGCAGTACTTC
>.|TRBV12-3/TRBV12-4|TRBJ2-5|.
CTSSSRVQETQYF
TGTACCAGCAGTTCGCGGGTTCAAGAGACCCAGTACTTC
>TRBD2|TRBV29-1|TRBJ2-7|.
CSVEAFLAGGDYEQYF
TGCAGCGTTGAAGCCTTCCTAGCGGGAGGCGACTACGAGCAGTACTTC
>.|TRBV14|TRBJ1-5|.
CASSQWGGQPQHF
TGTGCCAGCAGCCAATGGGGTGGACAGCCCCAGCATTTT
>.|TRBV20-1|TRBJ2-1|.
CSGSYEQFF
TGCAGTGGCAGCTATGAGCAGTTCTTC
>TRBD1|TRBV28|TRBJ2-7|few
CASIRPGQDAKTYEQYF
TGTGCCAGCATCCGACCGGGACAGGACGCGAAAACCTACGAGCAGTACTTC
>.|TRBV20-1|TRBJ2-7|few
CSARDWGDSGPYEQYF
TGCAGTGCTAGAGATTGGGGGGACAGCGGACCCTACGAGCAGTACTTC
>.|TRBV7-8|TRBJ2-7|many
CASSVLGSLVYEQYF
TGTGCCAGCAGCGTACTGGGTTCCCTAGTTTACGAGCAGTACTTC
>.|TRBV3-1|TRBJ2-7|.
CASSPDRDYEQCF
TGTGCCAGCAGCCCGGACAGGGACTACGAGCAGTGCTTC